This T cell receptor beta chain was sequenced for a study of patients and donors after allogeneic stem cell transplantation. Per the germline V gene, CDR1 is SQVTM and CDR2 is ANQGSEA. Trimming pared 3 bases from V and 4 bases from J, leaving 3 bases between. The CDR3 covers 10 residues. One entry per CDR3 protein results from TCRdb running MiXCR on the RT-PCR reads. The data hold 15,000 or so distinct CDR3 sequences, with under 35% observed a single time. This clonotype was counted at least ten times. This chain joins TRBV29-1 and TRBJ1-2, with D uncertain. The sample taken for sequencing was blood, either unsorted or a sorted T cell fraction (not recorded which). This clonotype was obtained from a human donor who was either an allogeneic HSCT recipient or a stem cell or donor lymphocyte infusion donor (not recorded which). It is not recorded whose cells these are; they may come from a transplant donor. CDR3 in amino acids: CSVDAYGYTF. The DNA of the CDR3 is TGCAGCGTTGATGCCTATGGCTACACCTTC.